These 14 T cell receptor beta chains were sequenced from one sample in a study of blood T cells in healthy people across ages. The authors ran a second PCR of about 7 to 12 cycles using a sample-barcoded 5' primer and a J-beta primer mix. TCRdb used MiXCR to reprocess the 5' RACE reads, holding one entry per CDR3 protein. The table records hundreds of thousands of distinct CDR3 sequences, under 25% of them present only once. Material: blood. Source of these receptors: a man in his 70s in good health.

The V gene is TRBV21-1, the J gene TRBJ2-2; TRBD2 was called by the table and not checked on the DNA. TRBV21-1 is described as a pseudogene. This CDR3 region has 17 residues. The CDR3 here is CASRGWRATDNTGELFF. DNA for the CDR3: TGTGCCAGCAGAGGGTGGAGGGCTACCGATAACACCGGGGAGCTGTTTTTT.

This clonotype came up many times. The rearrangement joins TRBV29-1 to TRBJ2-5; 7 positions match TRBD2. The CDR3 has 13 residues. Per the germline V gene, CDR1 is SQVTM and CDR2 is ANQGSEA. Trimming removed 5 bases from V and 5 bases from J; junction bases left unmatched: 8. CDR3 bases: TGCAGCGTTTCCGGCGGGAGAAGTGAGACCCAGTACTTC. Protein product: CSVSGGRSETQYF.

This clonotype showed up just a few times. This chain joins TRBV9 and TRBJ2-1, with D uncertain. Deletions cut 0 bases from V and 4 bases from J, with 11 bases between. The CDR3 extends over 15 amino acids. The germline CDR1 and CDR2 sequences are SGDLS and YYNGEE. CDR3 amino acids: CASSVEGKDYNEQFF. The CDR3 DNA follows: TGTGCCAGCAGCGTAGAAGGGAAGGATTACAATGAGCAGTTCTTC.

The rearrangement links TRBV25-1 to TRBJ2-2, with TRBD1 as a possible D gene (7 bases). Per the germline V gene, CDR1 is MGHDK and CDR2 is SYGVNS. V lost 1 base to trimming and J lost 3 bases, with 18 bases between them. This CDR3 is built from 18 residues. The chain's CDR3 is CASSESLGGGSYTGELFF. In nucleotides, the CDR3 is TGTGCCAGCAGTGAATCCCTAGGAGGGGGCAGTTACACCGGGGAGCTGTTTTTT.

The chain uses TRBV18 and TRBJ2-3; 7 nucleotides align to TRBD1. In germline, CDR1 is KGHSH, CDR2 LQKENI. This CDR3 region has 14 residues. J gave up 3 bases and V 5 bases, and 5 bases lay outside the gene matches. The CDR3 nucleotides read TGTGCCAGCTCATCGACAGGGACAACAGATACGCAGTATTTT. Translated, it gives CASSSTGTTDTQYF. The full variable domain, in which reference TRBV18 and TRBJ2-3 provide the parts outside the CDR3, is NAGVMQNPRHLVRRRGQEARLRCSPMKGHSHVYWYRQLPEEGLKFMVYLQKENIIDESGMPKERFSAEFPKEGPSILRIQQVVRGDSAAYFCASSSTGTTDTQYFGPGTRLTVL.

A note on this clonotype: This clone may be a read error of a much larger clone one base away. The chain links TRBV28 to TRBJ1-2, with TRBD1 matching 10 bases. J was trimmed by 4 bases and V by 6 bases; bases with no gene match: 2. Germline V CDR1 and CDR2: MDHEN, SYDVKM. The CDR3 sequence is 13 residues long. CDR3 sequence (DNA): TGTGCCAGCAGCGGGACAGGGGTCTATGGCTACACCTTC. It encodes CASSGTGVYGYTF.

This clonotype has at least ten counts. The rearrangement joins TRBV29-1 to TRBJ2-1; 9 bases are shared with TRBD2. Trimming at V came to 3 bases and at J to 14 bases, leaving 5 bases not matched to a gene. Germline V gives CDR1 SQVTM, CDR2 ANQGSEA. The CDR3 runs 11 residues. The CDR3 nucleotides are TGCAGCGTTGATGCGGGAGGGCCTAAGTTCTTC. Protein product: CSVDAGGPKFF.

The DNA of the CDR3 is TGCAGTGCTAGAGATGGGGACGGGGCTAATGAAAAACTGTTTTTT. Amino acid sequence: CSARDGDGANEKLFF. This sequence joins TRBV20-1 and TRBJ1-4; the D gene is possibly TRBD1 (5 bases). The germline V gene encodes CDR1 DFQATT and CDR2 SNEGSKA (reference sequence). The CDR3 has 15 residues. The V and J ends lost 0 bases and 3 bases respectively, with 11 bases between them.

Only a few counts were recorded for this clonotype. The chain links TRBV7-2 to TRBJ2-1; 8 bases are a match to TRBD2. Germline-derived CDR1 and CDR2 are SGHTA and FQGNSA. This CDR3 region has 17 residues. The junction had 11 bases not matched to a gene; V was cut back by 2 bases and J by 5 bases. CDR3 in amino acids: CASSLYPIAGTNNEQFF. The CDR3 coding sequence is TGTGCCAGCAGCTTATACCCTATAGCGGGAACAAACAATGAGCAGTTCTTC.

This clonotype was seen more than once but under ten times. The rearrangement uses TRBV6-1 and TRBJ2-1; a possible D gene is TRBD2 (6 bases). Trimming shortened V by 4 bases and J by 5 bases, and 12 bases separated the two germline ends. This CDR3 contains 14 residues. Germline CDR1 MNHNS, CDR2 SASEGT. The CDR3 loop reads CASSVVSGDNEQFF. Written as DNA, the CDR3 is TGTGCCAGCAGTGTTGTTAGCGGAGACAATGAGCAGTTCTTC.

This clonotype was detected a few times. The J gene is TRBJ1-1, the V gene TRBV3-1; the D gene is possibly TRBD1 (6 bases). Germline CDR1 and CDR2: LGHDT and YNNKEL (reference sequence). Trimming took off 0 bases at V and 6 bases at J, with 8 bases between the two ends. This CDR3 comprises 13 residues. CDR3 DNA sequence: TGTGCCAGCAGCCAAGATAGGACAGCTGAAGCTTTCTTT. Translated: CASSQDRTAEAFF.

The V and J genes are TRBV28 and TRBJ2-5; possibly TRBD2 for D (6 bases). The tail of the sequence fits TRBJ2-1 better, so the J call may be wrong. Per the germline V gene, CDR1 is MDHEN and CDR2 is SYDVKM. The CDR3 runs to 13 residues. CDR3 loop: CASSLLSGGEQFF. CDR3 DNA sequence: TGTGCCAGCAGTTTACTTAGCGGCGGTGAGCAGTTCTTC.

This clonotype was detected only a few times. The rearrangement uses TRBV6-6 and TRBJ2-5; D remains ambiguous. The end of the DNA fits TRBJ2-1 better, so the J call may be wrong. This CDR3 contains 13 residues. CDR1 is MNHNY, CDR2 SVGAGI, per germline (reference sequence). Here the CDR3 reads CASSSPSYDEQFF. The CDR3 coding sequence is TGTGCCAGCAGTTCCCCCTCTTATGATGAGCAGTTCTTC.

V is TRBV11-2 and J is TRBJ2-3; 7 bases align to TRBD1. Germline values: CDR1 SGHAT, CDR2 FQNNGV. The CDR3 has 14 amino acids. J gave up 14 bases and V 1 base, and 12 bases lay outside the gene matches. The CDR3 spells CASSLATENRGLYF. CDR3 coding DNA: TGTGCCAGCAGCTTAGCGACAGAAAACAGGGGATTGTATTTT.